This TCR beta chain was observed in a study of siplizumab effects on memory and regulatory T cells. General observations from the study: Siplizumab caused a significant drop in alloreactive sequences traceable to unstimulated CD4+ memory cells.

Comments on this clone: The antigen remains unidentified.

The protocol was immunoSEQ multiplex PCR, while the TCRdb copy is restricted to in-frame clones and leaves out a portion. The sample holds some 96,000 clones, 94% seen once. V was pared by 4 bases and J by 1 base, with 10 bases between. Looked up from germline, CDR1 is LGHNA and CDR2 is YNFKEQ. This CDR3 contains 14 residues. The chain employs TRBV4-2 and TRBJ2-5, with D unresolved. The specimen was non-Treg CD4+ T cells sorted from blood. The receptor was derived from a human donor in good health. The CDR3 loop reads CASSPEPSQETQYF. DNA for the CDR3: TGTGCCAGCAGCCCTGAGCCGTCCCAAGAGACCCAGTACTTC.